This TCR beta chain was found in a study of TIL therapy for anti-PD-1-resistant metastatic lung cancer. Described time point: pre-treatment sample, taken before nivolumab and TIL therapy. CDR1 is SGHAT, CDR2 FQNNGV, per germline. V gave up 5 bases and J gave up 1 base, with 10 bases separating them. The CDR3 sequence is 14 residues long. The libraries were made with immunoSEQ v3. Only in-frame clones appear in the TCRdb table, and some are missing; sequencing was by immunoSEQ multiplex PCR. The sample records about 16,000 clones, roughly 72% being singletons. Regarding this clone: What it recognizes is unknown.

The study, taken as a whole, reports: The baseline peripheral repertoire was partially replaced by infused TIL clonotypes that later decayed. Patients were highly selected, enriched for treatment-naive, never-smoker and oncogene-addicted cases.

The V gene is TRBV11-2, the J gene TRBJ2-3; TRBD1 is a possible D gene (5 bases). The receptor comes from a person between 30 and 80 years old with non-small cell lung cancer. Source: blood, taken at baseline. Written as DNA, the CDR3 is TGTGCCAGCAGCAGACCACAGGGCACAGATACGCAGTATTTT. Its translation: CASSRPQGTDTQYF.